Below are 15 T cell receptor beta chains sequenced from a single sample in a study of control samples from healthy donors and cancer patients. TCRdb keeps only in-frame clones here, not all; method: immunoSEQ multiplex PCR. The table includes about 150,000 clones, 88% detected once. Input material: blood. The receptor source for this set is a man younger than 30 in good health.

J is TRBJ2-7 and V is TRBV30; 11 bases are shared with TRBD1. The CDR3 sequence is 17 residues long. Germline CDR1 and CDR2: GTSNPN and SVGIG (reference sequence). J gave up 5 bases and V 0 bases, and 12 bases lay outside the gene matches. The CDR3 region is CAWSVREFWTGGDEQYF. In nucleotides, the CDR3 is TGTGCCTGGAGTGTAAGAGAGTTCTGGACAGGGGGCGACGAGCAGTACTTC.

As concerns this clone: One end of the junction is discordant with germline, which a read error may explain. The V and J genes are TRBV2 and TRBJ2-5, with 9 bases that match TRBD1. Germline assignment: CDR1 SNHLY and CDR2 FYNNEI. CDR3 size: 11 residues. The CDR3, as DNA: TGTGCCAGCAGTGAAGGGACAGGGGAAAACTTC. The encoded protein is CASSEGTGENF.

J is TRBJ1-1 and V is TRBV30, with TRBD1 matching 9 bases. The CDR3 spans 18 residues. V lost 0 bases to trimming and J lost 0 bases; unmatched junction nucleotides: 11. CDR1 and CDR2 (germline): GTSNPN, SVGIG (reference sequence). The CDR3 DNA sequence: TGTGCCTGGAGTGTACGGGGACAGGGTCTCCGGCTGAACACTGAAGCTTTCTTT. It yields the protein CAWSVRGQGLRLNTEAFF.

J is TRBJ2-7 and V is TRBV27; D is perhaps TRBD1 (6 bases). The CDR3 is made up of 14 amino acids. Trimming removed 6 bases from V and 0 bases from J, with 12 bases in between. Germline V gene lookup returns CDR1 MNHEY and CDR2 SMNVEV (reference sequence). The CDR3 region has the DNA TGTGCCAGCAGGAGGACAGAAAGCTCCTACGAGCAGTACTTC. Translation: CASRRTESSYEQYF.

The chain joins TRBV28 to TRBJ1-2, with 7 bases fitting TRBD1. Germline CDR1 is MDHEN and CDR2 is SYDVKM. The V gene end was trimmed by 6 bases and the J gene end by 7 bases; junction bases not matched to a gene: 5. The CDR3 runs 12 residues. CDR3 region: CASSLQGTGYTF. CDR3 nucleotides: TGTGCCAGCAGCCTACAGGGGACTGGCTACACCTTC.

The J gene is TRBJ1-1, the V gene TRBV6-2 or TRBV6-3; TRBD1 matches at 8 bases. The germline V gene encodes CDR1 MNHEY and CDR2 SVGEGT. The CDR3 sequence is 20 residues long. J lost 0 bases, V lost 2 bases, and 17 bases had no gene match. The CDR3 nucleotides read TGTGCCAGCAGTTACAATCCCGGGACAGGCCGTAATTTTATGAACACTGAAGCTTTCTTT. Translation gives CASSYNPGTGRNFMNTEAFF.

The CDR3 DNA reads as TGCGCCAGCAGCCTCGGACAGGGCACAGCTAACTATGGCTACACCTTC. Translated: CASSLGQGTANYGYTF. The chain carries TRBV5-1 and TRBJ1-2, with 8 bases identical to TRBD1. Germline lookup yields CDR1 SGHRS and CDR2 YFSETQ. Losses at the gene ends were 4 bases for V and 0 bases for J; bases not matched to a gene: 8. The CDR3 totals 16 residues.

This chain uses TRBV7-9 with TRBJ1-4; the D is unclear. CDR3 size: 15 residues. Germline-derived CDR1 and CDR2 are SEHNR and FQNEAQ (reference sequence). V was clipped by 2 bases and J by 0 bases, with 7 bases between them. The chain's CDR3 is CASSLSGATNEKLFF. The CDR3 region has the DNA TGTGCCAGCAGCTTATCGGGCGCAACTAATGAAAAACTGTTTTTT.

The chain recombines TRBV7-6 with TRBJ2-5; 8 nucleotides match TRBD1. Germline values: CDR1 SGHVS, CDR2 FNYEAQ. Trimming took 4 bases from V and 7 from J; bases not matched to a gene: 14. The CDR3 contains 16 residues. CDR3 coding DNA: TGTGCCAGCAGCTGGCAGGGAACAGGGGGGCTTAGGACCCAGTACTTC. As protein: CASSWQGTGGLRTQYF.

The genes are TRBV19 and TRBJ1-5, with D perhaps TRBD1 (5 bases). The CDR3 runs 16 residues. The germline V gene has CDR1 LNHDA and CDR2 SQIVND (reference sequence). With 1 base removed from V and 5 bases from J, the gap between germline ends came to 15 bases. The CDR3 protein is CASSIVGDQYYQPQHF. The DNA for the CDR3 is TGTGCCAGTAGTATAGTTGGGGACCAGTATTATCAGCCCCAGCATTTT.

The sample holds a few counts of this clone. The rearrangement joins TRBV6-5 to TRBJ2-2; 7 nucleotides align to TRBD1. The CDR3 contains 14 residues. J was trimmed by 4 bases and V by 7 bases; bases with no gene match: 6. Germline CDR1 and CDR2: MNHEY and SVGAGI. CDR3 nucleotides: TGTGCCAGCAACTCAGACAGGGTCACCGGGGAGCTGTTTTTT. This gives the protein CASNSDRVTGELFF.

The V gene is TRBV30, the J gene TRBJ2-5, with D possibly matching TRBD1 (5 bases). Germline values: CDR1 GTSNPN, CDR2 SVGIG (reference sequence). CDR3 length equals 14 residues. Trimming left V 0 bases short and J 4 bases short, with 12 bases between. In DNA, the CDR3 is TGTGCCTGGAGTGTAGTGGGGCTGGGAGAGACCCAGTACTTC. It codes for CAWSVVGLGETQYF.

The chain has TRBV28 and TRBJ1-1, with D perhaps TRBD1 (5 bases). The V gene's germline CDR1 is MDHEN and CDR2 SYDVKM. V lost 7 bases to trimming and J lost 3 bases, with 12 bases between them. This CDR3 has 13 residues. The CDR3 here is CASNLGGDTEAFF. The CDR3 bases are TGTGCCAGCAACTTGGGGGGTGACACTGAAGCTTTCTTT.

V is TRBV5-8 and J is TRBJ1-2; D call uncertain. CDR3 size: 13 residues. Trimming stripped 5 bases from V and 1 base from J, with 9 bases between. The germline V gene encodes CDR1 SGHTS and CDR2 YDEGEE. CDR3 in amino acids: CASRLGRNYGYTF. CDR3 in DNA: TGTGCCAGCAGGTTAGGGCGTAACTATGGCTACACCTTC. Full variable domain (missing parts from reference TRBV5-8 and TRBJ1-2): EAGVTQSPTHLIKTRGQQATLRCSPISGHTSVYWYQQALGLGLQFLLWYDEGEERNRGNFPPRFSGRQFPNYSSELNVNALELEDSALYLCASRLGRNYGYTFGSGTRLTVV.

The chain couples TRBV4-2 to TRBJ1-4, with D unresolved. Germline loops: CDR1 LGHNA, CDR2 YNFKEQ. Trimming took off 0 bases at V and 0 bases at J, with 11 bases between the two ends. There are 17 residues in the CDR3. This CDR3 is CASSQESRLATNEKLFF. CDR3 nucleotides: TGTGCCAGCAGCCAAGAATCCAGGCTTGCAACTAATGAAAAACTGTTTTTT.